The clone carrying this T cell receptor (beta chain) came up once. No antigen is known for it. cDNA prepared by RNA extraction and subsequent reverse transcription served as the template for sequencing. Assay: immunoSEQ multiplex PCR; the TCRdb copy retains only in-frame clones and omits some. The sample has 130,000 to 150,000 clones; roughly four fifths are singletons. The treatment is: oral pan-JAK inhibitor, 5-10 mg twice daily. From alopecia areata patients, lesional scalp punch biopsies and peripheral blood were collected. This CDR3 has 15 residues. The ends lost 3 bases at V and 0 bases at J; junction bases unmatched: 2. The germline V gene encodes CDR1 SGHNT and CDR2 YENEEA. The record originates from a study of CD8+ T cells in alopecia areata. Study at large: Scoring of treated patients' severity used the percentage of affected scalp area.

General study points: Scalp clonality, along with expanded CD8+ clones among the top 100, was significantly decreased by tofacitinib.

The chain recombines TRBV11-3 with TRBJ2-3, with 8 bases identical to TRBD1. The source of this sequence is a human donor with alopecia areata. The specimen comprised CD8+ T cells sorted from blood, sampled at week 4, from a patient treated with tofacitinib. CDR3 bases: TGTGCCAGCAGCTTGGACAGGGCTAGCACAGATACGCAGTATTTT. Its protein product is CASSLDRASTDTQYF.